These 18 T cell receptor beta chains were sequenced from one sample in a study of cytomegalovirus exposure and HLA in healthy donors. Only in-frame clones appear in the TCRdb table, and some are missing; sequencing was by immunoSEQ multiplex PCR. The data show 200,000 or so clones, less than 85% seen once. Sequencing was done on a sample of PBMCs. All receptors derive from a woman aged 18-29 years in good health and CMV-seronegative.

This chain uses TRBV19 with TRBJ1-5; no definite D call. This CDR3 comprises 13 residues. Trimming took 0 bases from V and 4 from J, leaving 4 bases between them. The germline V gene has CDR1 LNHDA and CDR2 SQIVND (reference sequence). The CDR3 nucleotides are TGTGCCAGTAGTATAGAGGGGAATCAGCCCCAGCATTTT. This encodes CASSIEGNQPQHF.

This clone was found once. Distinct nucleotide sequences in the sample also encode this CDR3. The chain joins TRBV29-1 to TRBJ2-1, with D perhaps TRBD1 or TRBD2 (6 bases each). The CDR3 runs 11 residues. Looked up from germline, CDR1 is SQVTM and CDR2 is ANQGSEA. The germline V and J ends were trimmed by 5 bases and 10 bases, with 12 bases remaining between them. The CDR3 DNA is TGCAGCGTTTTGGGGGCGGGGGAGCAGTTCTTC. This gives the protein CSVLGAGEQFF.

The rearrangement links TRBV10-3 to TRBJ2-3, with a possible D match to TRBD1 (6 bases). With 2 bases removed from V and 5 bases from J, the gap between germline ends came to 17 bases. Germline V CDR1 and CDR2: ENHRY, SYGVKD. The CDR3 length is 16 residues. CDR3 loop: CAISEHTGKGRDTQYF. Here the CDR3 DNA reads TGTGCCATCAGTGAGCACACAGGGAAGGGGAGAGATACGCAGTATTTT.

The rearrangement joins TRBV29-1 to TRBJ1-1; TRBD1 agrees at 9 bases. Germline trimming cut 6 bases from V and 4 bases from J; bases unmatched to any gene: 6. CDR1 is SQVTM, CDR2 ANQGSEA, per germline. The CDR3 runs 13 residues. The CDR3 region is CSVGTGIPTEAFF. DNA of the CDR3: TGCAGCGTGGGGACAGGGATACCCACTGAAGCTTTCTTT. The variable domain in full, completed from reference TRBV29-1 and TRBJ1-1, reads SAVISQKPSRDICQRGTSLTIQCQVDSQVTMMFWYRQQPGQSLTLIATANQGSEATYESGFVIDKFPISRPNLTFSTLTVSNMSPEDSSIYLCSVGTGIPTEAFFGQGTRLTVV.

The sample holds one count of this clone. This chain connects TRBV6-5 to TRBJ1-2; D gene uncertain. CDR3 length: 16 residues. V shed 2 bases and J shed 5 bases, with 18 bases lying between them. The germline V gene has CDR1 MNHEY and CDR2 SVGAGI. The CDR3 loop is CASSYGVVNNLYGYTF. CDR3 nucleotides: TGTGCCAGCAGTTACGGGGTAGTGAATAACTTATATGGCTACACCTTC.

This clone has more than one count but fewer than ten. The V call is TRBV29-1, the J call TRBJ1-1, with a possible D match to TRBD1 (5 bases). The CDR3 runs 13 residues. CDR1 and CDR2 (germline): SQVTM, ANQGSEA. Between the trimmed V and J ends, which lost 6 bases and 2 bases, there was a span of 13 bases. The CDR3 loop reads CSVPPGTNTEAFF. CDR3 in DNA: TGCAGCGTCCCCCCGGGGACCAACACTGAAGCTTTCTTT.

This clone was observed many times. This rearrangement joins TRBV5-8 to TRBJ1-5; 10 nucleotides agree with TRBD1. There are 16 residues in the CDR3. V trimming: 3 bases; J trimming: 3 bases; junction bases outside the gene matches: 6. Per the germline V gene, CDR1 is SGHTS and CDR2 is YDEGEE. The CDR3 spells CASSSKDRGINQPQHF. DNA of the CDR3: TGTGCCAGCAGCTCTAAGGACAGGGGGATCAATCAGCCCCAGCATTTT.

The V gene is TRBV6-4, the J gene TRBJ2-2; the D gene is possibly TRBD1 (5 bases). V dropped 4 bases and J dropped 1 base, with 10 bases sitting between them. Germline CDR1 reads MRHNA; CDR2 reads SNTAGT. The CDR3 contains 15 residues. The CDR3 region has the DNA TGTGCCAGCAGTGTATCAGGGATGAACACCGGGGAGCTGTTTTTT. It encodes CASSVSGMNTGELFF.

V usage is TRBV28 and J usage is TRBJ1-4; possibly TRBD1 for D (6 bases). Germline V gene lookup returns CDR1 MDHEN and CDR2 SYDVKM. V lost 5 bases, J lost 9 bases, and 19 bases lay in between. The CDR3 runs to 15 residues. The CDR3 coding sequence is TGTGCCAGCAGTGGCCAGGGGATAGATAAGAAAAAACTGTTTTTT. Its protein is CASSGQGIDKKKLFF.

The chain recombines TRBV9 with TRBJ2-1; 10 bases fit TRBD2. V gave up 0 bases and J gave up 8 bases; unmatched junction bases: 8. This CDR3 spans 16 amino acids. Germline V CDR1 and CDR2: SGDLS, YYNGEE. The CDR3 reads CASSVGITSGIHEQFF. The CDR3 DNA reads as TGTGCCAGCAGCGTAGGGATCACTAGCGGGATTCATGAGCAGTTCTTC.

The chain employs TRBV30 and TRBJ1-1; D unclear. Germline loops: CDR1 GTSNPN, CDR2 SVGIG (reference sequence). This CDR3 comprises 12 residues. The ends were cut back, 5 bases at V and 0 bases at J, with 7 bases in the middle. The CDR3 sequence: CAWDLMNTEAFF. The CDR3 DNA is TGTGCCTGGGACCTCATGAACACTGAAGCTTTCTTT.

This clone has just one count. This chain links TRBV4-1 with TRBJ2-7; 8 nucleotides align to TRBD1. The CDR3 spans 16 residues. From germline, CDR1 is MGHRA and CDR2 YSYEKL. Losses at the gene ends were 1 base for V and 2 bases for J; bases not matched to a gene: 7. The CDR3 here is CASSQVGGTGAYEQYF. In nucleotides, the CDR3 is TGCGCCAGCAGCCAAGTCGGCGGGACAGGCGCCTACGAGCAGTACTTC.

This chain uses TRBV6-5 with TRBJ2-5; D is tentatively TRBD1 or TRBD2 (5 bases each). V was clipped by 6 bases and J by 0 bases, with 8 bases between them. CDR3 length: 13 amino acids. Germline values: CDR1 MNHEY, CDR2 SVGAGI. The DNA of the CDR3 is TGTGCCAGCAGCCGGGACCACCAAGAGACCCAGTACTTC. Protein: CASSRDHQETQYF.

The chain links TRBV4-1 to TRBJ2-7; 8 bases fit TRBD1. CDR1 and CDR2 (germline): MGHRA, YSYEKL. CDR3 length equals 16 residues. J lost 3 bases, V lost 1 base, and 8 bases had no gene match. CDR3 residues: CASSQVPDRAYYEQYF. DNA for the CDR3: TGCGCCAGCAGCCAAGTCCCGGACAGGGCGTACTACGAGCAGTACTTC.

V and J are TRBV7-9 and TRBJ2-3, with TRBD2 matching over 7 bases. CDR3 length equals 14 residues. Germline CDR1 and CDR2: SEHNR and FQNEAQ (reference sequence). Losses at the gene ends were 3 bases for V and 5 bases for J; bases not matched to a gene: 5. CDR3 sequence (DNA): TGTGCCAGCAGCTTGAGGTGGGGGGGAGATACGCAGTATTTT. As protein: CASSLRWGGDTQYF.

This clone was counted only a few times. This chain connects TRBV28 to TRBJ1-5; D not certain. V was cut by 2 bases and J by 3 bases, with 11 bases left in between. The CDR3 has 15 amino acids. Germline loops: CDR1 MDHEN, CDR2 SYDVKM. CDR3 loop: CASSLLSGNNQPQHF. CDR3 bases: TGTGCCAGCAGTTTACTATCGGGAAACAATCAGCCCCAGCATTTT.

The CDR3 loop reads CASSLSGRTNTEAFF. As DNA, the CDR3 is TGTGCCAGCAGTTTATCGGGACGGACGAACACTGAAGCTTTCTTT. The chain has TRBV27 and TRBJ1-1; possible D gene TRBD1, 5 bases. The CDR3 totals 15 residues. The V gene's germline CDR1 is MNHEY and CDR2 SMNVEV (reference sequence). The V and J ends lost 0 bases and 1 base respectively, with 9 bases between them.

The chain is built from TRBV6-1 and TRBJ1-1; D might be TRBD1 (5 bases). Trimming removed 5 bases from V and 5 bases from J, with 15 bases in between. CDR1 is MNHNS, CDR2 SASEGT, per germline. The CDR3 has 14 amino acids. CDR3 loop: CASSPRGVNTEAFF. Written as DNA, the CDR3 is TGTGCCAGCAGTCCCCGGGGGGTAAATACTGAAGCTTTCTTT.